This note documents a single T cell receptor (beta chain) sequence. This clonotype showed up just a few times. The antigen it recognizes is unknown. It has no much larger one-base neighbor in the sample; base qualities were not kept. Sequenced using an Illumina HiSeq 2500. TCR beta libraries were prepared by quantitative 5'-RACE with molecular barcodes. In the paper's pipeline: Disease-linked TCR variants were identified with a new computational method built on a probabilistic model of VDJ rearrangement. TCRdb itself trimmed the public reads at Q25 with fastp, ran MiXCR and retained productive beta chains. When rows share a CDR3 protein, they turn into one entry using the most common DNA and genes. The V and J calls were determined by TCRdb, not by the authors. Here the sample has 250,000 to 300,000 distinct CDR3 sequences; about a sixth occur a single time. The top ten constitute more than 25% of the sample.

The data stem from a study of CD8 T cells in ankylosing spondylitis (dated by TCRdb to about 2017). General notes on the study: To find TCR variants linked to disease, the study profiled T cell receptor beta repertoires in ankylosing spondylitis patients and healthy donors. The full study cohort was made up of about 24 ankylosing spondylitis patients and fewer than 120 healthy donors. Peripheral blood was sampled, and synovial fluid was also collected from ankylosing spondylitis patients. Beyond this particular receptor, the publication reports: Significant enrichment of the disease-linked clones was reported in matched synovial fluid samples from ankylosing spondylitis patients. Some motif variants had previously been reported in the synovial fluid and blood of reactive arthritis patients, which suggests shared mechanisms of disease initiation. Blood from ankylosing spondylitis patients appeared to be characterized by a TCR beta motif made up of about 8 highly homologous amino acid variants. The disease-linked clones showed a CD8+ phenotype and occurred at relatively low frequencies in peripheral blood.

V and J are truncated by 4 bases and 4 bases respectively, leaving an intervening sequence of 14 bases. The CDR3 starts with the cysteine, ends with the phenylalanine, and has 13 residues. CDR3 DNA is the only sequence kept; it has 39 bases, read in frame from the first base. CDR1 and CDR2 were assigned from the germline V gene as SQVTM and ANQGSEA. The rearranged segments are TRBV29-1 and TRBJ2-7; the D gene identity is not certain. The sequencing input was blood, either unsorted or a sorted T cell fraction (not recorded which). This TCR was sampled from a male donor with ankylosing spondylitis or in good health (not recorded which). The CDR3 amino acid sequence is: CSVATDDPYEQYF. In nucleotide form, the sequence is TGCAGCGTTGCGACGGATGACCCTTACGAGCAGTACTTC.